A single sample is the source of the 21 T cell receptor beta chains below, sequenced in a study of T cells in Graves' hyperthyroidism and ophthalmopathy. Template material for amplifying TCR beta CDR3 regions consisted of RNA transcripts. HTBI primers were employed in a first-round RT-PCR of the TCR CDR3. TCRdb analysed the multiplex PCR reads with MiXCR anew, one entry per CDR3 protein. The table includes approximately 370,000 distinct CDR3 sequences, about a sixth detected once. Material for sequencing was blood. All receptors come from a woman in her thirties with Graves' hyperthyroidism that later progressed to Graves' ophthalmopathy.

This clonotype was picked up many times. This sequence joins TRBV7-9 and TRBJ2-4; 7 positions match TRBD1. Germline V gives CDR1 SEHNR, CDR2 FQNEAQ (reference sequence). Trimming at V came to 5 bases and at J to 0 bases, leaving 7 bases not matched to a gene. This CDR3 contains 16 residues. For the CDR3, the DNA is TGTGCCAGCAGCGGGGACAGCCTTCTAGCCAAAAACATTCAGTACTTC. It is translated as CASSGDSLLAKNIQYF. Drawing the rest from reference TRBV7-9 and TRBJ2-4, the complete variable domain is DTGVSQNPRHKITKRGQNVTFRCDPISEHNRLYWYRQTLGQGPEFLTYFQNEAQLEKSRLLSDRFSAERPKGSFSTLEIQRTEQGDSAMYLCASSGDSLLAKNIQYFGAGTRLSVL.

Ten or more counts support this clonotype. The J gene is TRBJ2-7, the V gene TRBV6-2 or TRBV6-3, with 8 bases identical to TRBD1. The V segment lost 3 bases and the J segment 3 bases; nucleotides outside the gene matches: 4. CDR3 length equals 14 residues. Germline loops: CDR1 MNHEY, CDR2 SVGEGT. CDR3 coding DNA: TGTGCCAGCAGTTATGCCAGGGGGCTCTACGAGCAGTACTTC. It specifies CASSYARGLYEQYF.

This clonotype has more than one count but fewer than ten. The rearrangement links TRBV7-8 to TRBJ1-2; 10 positions agree with TRBD1. V lost 4 bases and J lost 0; bases outside the gene matches: 8. Germline assignment: CDR1 SGHVS and CDR2 FQNEAQ. This CDR3 contains 17 residues. In DNA, the CDR3 is TGTGCCAGCAGCTACCTCGGACAGGGGGGAGCTAACTATGGCTACACCTTC. Protein product: CASSYLGQGGANYGYTF.

V gene TRBV5-1 combines with J gene TRBJ1-2, with a possible D match to TRBD1 (5 bases). There are 15 residues in the CDR3. Trimming removed 0 bases at V and 4 bases at J, with 13 bases between. The germline CDR1 and CDR2 sequences are SGHRS and YFSETQ. CDR3 residues: CASSLALGQFYGYTF. CDR3 nucleotides: TGCGCCAGCAGCTTGGCTTTGGGGCAGTTCTATGGCTACACCTTC. Supplemented by reference TRBV5-1 and TRBJ1-2, the full variable domain reads KAGVTQTPRYLIKTRGQQVTLSCSPISGHRSVSWYQQTPGQGLQFLFEYFSETQRNKGNFPGRFSGRQFSNSRSEMNVSTLELGDSALYLCASSLALGQFYGYTFGSGTRLTVV.

This clonotype has at least ten counts. The CDR3 reads CASQGPSGDTTDTQYF. The CDR3 DNA follows: TGTGCCAGCCAAGGACCTTCGGGAGATACAACAGATACGCAGTATTTT. The V gene is TRBV6-1, the J gene TRBJ2-3, with TRBD2 as a possible D gene (6 bases). The CDR3 extends over 16 amino acids. V was trimmed by 8 bases and J by 3 bases, leaving 21 bases between them. Germline loops: CDR1 MNHNS, CDR2 SASEGT.

The genes are TRBV2 and TRBJ2-7; D is undetermined. This CDR3 has 15 residues. V lost 4 bases, J lost 0 bases, and 13 bases lay in between. CDR1 and CDR2 from the germline V gene are SNHLY and FYNNEI. CDR3 DNA sequence: TGTGCCAGCAGTGGGGCCCGAAAGGGCTCCTACGAGCAGTACTTC. Residues: CASSGARKGSYEQYF.

This clonotype was counted between two and nine times. This rearrangement joins TRBV5-1 to TRBJ1-2; no clear D. The CDR3 runs to 16 residues. The V and J ends lost 2 bases and 1 base respectively, with 15 bases between them. Per the germline V gene, CDR1 is SGHRS and CDR2 is YFSETQ. This chain's CDR3 is CASSFPSGKNNYGYTF. The CDR3 DNA follows: TGCGCCAGCAGCTTTCCGTCGGGGAAAAATAACTATGGCTACACCTTC.

This clonotype has only a few counts. The J gene is TRBJ1-1, the V gene TRBV3-1; the D gene is possibly TRBD1 (5 bases). The CDR3 length is 18 residues. Trimming removed 0 bases at V and 2 bases at J, with 19 bases between. Germline values: CDR1 LGHDT, CDR2 YNNKEL (reference sequence). CDR3 nucleotide sequence: TGTGCCAGCAGCCAAGATCCGTGGGGTGCAGGGAGTAACACTGAAGCTTTCTTT. It is translated as CASSQDPWGAGSNTEAFF.

This clonotype appeared many times. This chain links TRBV7-2 with TRBJ1-3; a weak D match, TRBD1 (5 bases). The CDR3 is made up of 18 amino acids. Germline-derived CDR1 and CDR2 are SGHTA and FQGNSA. V lost 5 bases, J lost 0 bases, and 20 bases lay in between. The CDR3 DNA reads as TGTGCCAGCAGCCAAGGAGTTCGTGGGGCCCACTCTGGAAACACCATATATTTT. It translates to CASSQGVRGAHSGNTIYF.

This clonotype was observed a few times. The V gene is TRBV4-1, the J gene TRBJ1-5, with 9 bases lining up with TRBD1. The CDR3 consists of 18 residues. V was clipped by 5 bases and J by 2 bases; unmatched bases: 13. In germline, CDR1 is MGHRA, CDR2 YSYEKL. CDR3 coding DNA: TGCGCCAGCAGCGAAGGTAGGCTCCGGGACAGGGGCAATCAGCCCCAGCATTTT. This codes for CASSEGRLRDRGNQPQHF.

J is TRBJ2-1 and V is TRBV28, with TRBD2 identical over 14 bases. This CDR3 has 18 amino acids. Germline V gene lookup returns CDR1 MDHEN and CDR2 SYDVKM. Trimming cost V 2 bases and J 1 base; bases outside gene matches: 4. The chain's CDR3 is CASSLPTSGRASYNEQFF. The CDR3 region has the DNA TGTGCCAGCAGTTTACCGACTAGCGGGAGGGCTTCCTACAATGAGCAGTTCTTC.

This clonotype was observed at least ten times. This chain uses TRBV12-3 or TRBV12-4 with TRBJ2-1; D unresolved. V was trimmed by 8 bases and J by 5 bases, leaving 16 bases between them. This CDR3 has 14 amino acids. CDR3 sequence: CASGPRTSHNEQFF. The DNA of the CDR3 is TGTGCCAGCGGACCCCGTACTTCCCACAATGAGCAGTTCTTC.

This clonotype was seen many times. The chain couples TRBV11-2 to TRBJ2-7; D may match TRBD1 or TRBD2 (5 bases each). The CDR3 totals 14 residues. The V gene lost 4 bases and the J gene lost 2 bases, with 12 bases spanning the gap. Germline V gives CDR1 SGHAT, CDR2 FQNNGV. CDR3 DNA: TGTGCCAGCAGCTGGGACGCACTGACCTACGAGCAGTACTTC. This codes for CASSWDALTYEQYF.

The gene calls are TRBV20-1 and TRBJ2-7, with 11 bases identical to TRBD2. The junction had 12 bases not matched to a gene; V was cut back by 5 bases and J by 3 bases. Germline-derived CDR1 and CDR2 are DFQATT and SNEGSKA (reference sequence). The CDR3 is 16 amino acids. The CDR3 DNA follows: TGCAGTGCTTATGCTAGCGGGAGGTTGGAGGTCTACGAGCAGTACTTC. Protein: CSAYASGRLEVYEQYF.

This rearrangement joins TRBV12-3 or TRBV12-4 to TRBJ2-2; possible D gene TRBD1, 5 bases. This CDR3 is 12 amino acids long. V was clipped by 9 bases and J by 5 bases, with 10 bases between them. CDR3 bases: TGTGCCAGTTTGGGGCAGACCGGGGAGCTGTTTTTT. This encodes CASLGQTGELFF.

The sample holds one count of this clonotype. The rearrangement links TRBV20-1 to TRBJ1-4, with D possibly being TRBD1 (6 bases). The V end was cut by 1 base, the J end by 8 bases, with 14 bases between. CDR1 is DFQATT, CDR2 SNEGSKA, per germline (reference sequence). The CDR3 is 14 residues long. CDR3 in amino acids: CSARGTGREEKLFF. DNA for the CDR3: TGCAGTGCTAGAGGAACAGGGAGAGAGGAAAAACTGTTTTTT.

This clonotype was detected many times. The chain has TRBV13 and TRBJ1-4; TRBD1 might be the D (5 bases). The CDR3 contains 21 residues. V gave up 4 bases and J gave up 5 bases, with 32 bases separating them. Germline values: CDR1 PRHDT, CDR2 FYEKMQ (reference sequence). The CDR3 sequence: CASSSTLSRRGRRGPNEKLFF. In DNA, the CDR3 is TGTGCCAGCAGCTCCACCTTGTCCCGACGGGGGAGGAGGGGACCGAATGAAAAACTGTTTTTT.

A remark on this clonotype: A much larger clone is a single base away; this may be a read error. The chain links TRBV3-1 to TRBJ1-6; D remains unclear. The CDR3 is 19 amino acids. The V gene lost 0 bases and the J gene lost 0 bases, with 15 bases spanning the gap. Germline V gene lookup returns CDR1 LGHDT and CDR2 YNNKEL (reference sequence). This chain's CDR3 is CASSQDGWAPGSYNSPLHF. The CDR3 nucleotides read TGTGCCAGCAGCCAAGACGGGTGGGCCCCCGGCTCCTATAATTCACCCCTCCACTTT.

This clonotype was observed once. DNA for the CDR3: TGTGCCAGCAGCTTCTGGACTAGCGGGAAGTTGCCGTTCTTC. It specifies CASSFWTSGKLPFF. The chain joins TRBV11-2 to TRBJ2-1; 12 nucleotides line up with TRBD2. V gave up 3 bases and J gave up 15 bases; unmatched junction bases: 9. The CDR3 loop spans 14 amino acids. CDR1 and CDR2 from the germline V gene are SGHAT and FQNNGV.

The J gene is TRBJ1-1, the V gene TRBV11-2; 9 bases line up with TRBD1. This CDR3 spans 16 amino acids. With V trimmed by 5 bases and J by 7 bases, 14 bases remained unmatched. CDR1 is SGHAT, CDR2 FQNNGV, per germline. CDR3 in DNA: TGTGCCAGCAGCCTCTCCCTGGGACAGGGACAACTTGAAGCTTTCTTT. It codes for CASSLSLGQGQLEAFF.

Many counts were recorded for this clonotype. The genes are TRBV5-1 and TRBJ2-7; D tentatively reads TRBD1 or TRBD2 (5 bases each). V was shortened by 7 bases and J by 2 bases, with 19 bases between the two germline ends. The CDR3 has 15 amino acids. Looked up from germline, CDR1 is SGHRS and CDR2 is YFSETQ. Here the CDR3 DNA reads TGCGCCAGCTCCCTCACGAGGGGCCGAGCCTACGAGCAGTACTTC. Translating it yields CASSLTRGRAYEQYF.